These T cell receptor beta chains were read from a single sample in a study of spatial heterogeneity in lung cancer. TCRdb reprocessed the 5' RACE reads via MiXCR and lists one record per CDR3 protein. The sample includes about 60,000 distinct CDR3 sequences, roughly 7.9% of them seen just once. Sequencing used PBMCs, obtained at surgery. Source of these receptors: a female donor with early-stage non-small cell lung cancer. CDR3s include the opening cysteine and the closing phenylalanine or tryptophan. The order of the fields is J gene, V gene, CDR3 protein.

>TRBJ2-5|TRBV6-5
CASSRAGRETQYF
>TRBJ2-4|TRBV2
CASSRDGSGKNIQYF
>TRBJ2-3|TRBV24-1
CATSEPGLAGTDTQYF
>TRBJ2-1|TRBV3-1
CASSPGPGTSGKNEQFF
>TRBJ2-7|TRBV29-1
CSVVPGTGGNEQYF
>TRBJ1-2|TRBV4-1
CASSQRGTFPNYGYTF
>TRBJ1-1|TRBV27
CASSSYWGQEGSTEAFF
>TRBJ1-4|TRBV6-1
CASSDLRQPPFF
>TRBJ1-5|TRBV12-3/TRBV12-4
CASSLDYNQPQHF
>TRBJ1-2|TRBV29-1
CSVVAGTRGYTF
>TRBJ2-1|TRBV5-4
CASSPIAGDTYNEQFF
>TRBJ2-7|TRBV5-8
CASSLASGSYEQYF
>TRBJ2-7|TRBV27
CASSPGGAEQYF
>TRBJ2-3|TRBV5-1
CASCLVDRVTDTQYF
>TRBJ1-5|TRBV28
CASSPDREDNQPQHF
>TRBJ2-7|TRBV4-1
CASSPGQGYTYEQYF
>TRBJ2-5|TRBV28
CASSLPLQGEAQYF
>TRBJ1-1|TRBV12-3/TRBV12-4
CASNLDRVITEAFF
>TRBJ2-5|TRBV5-6
CASSIDRGGETQYF
>TRBJ2-6|TRBV18
CASSAGQVDSGANVLTF
>TRBJ1-5|TRBV28
CASSYMSGRQPQHF
>TRBJ2-4|TRBV29-1
CSVGGTGINIQYF
>TRBJ1-1|TRBV2
CASSEVENTEAFF
>TRBJ2-3|TRBV19
CATVRAGAGDTQYF
>TRBJ1-1|TRBV10-3
CAISESWDRTEAFF
>TRBJ2-7|TRBV20-1
CSARELAGETYEQYF